This record covers a single T cell receptor (beta chain). Its matching antigen is unknown. The record originates from a study of cytomegalovirus exposure and HLA in healthy donors. Whole-study results and caveats: Roughly uniform sequencing depth across donors was assumed, possibly incorrectly. Association with HLA alleles at 0.05 false discovery rate was found for 15,000 to 20,000 TCR beta sequences in a later analysis. A few CMV-associated chains were confirmed in vitro to be specific for CMV antigens.

With 60 Vbeta and 13 Jbeta primers, the PCR was carried out. Clones were read by immunoSEQ multiplex PCR, and TCRdb kept only the in-frame ones, dropping some. Its table records 96,000 or so clones. Donors consisted of healthy bone marrow donors. The specimen sequenced was PBMCs. The clonotype originates from a woman under 40 in good health and CMV-seronegative.

The CDR3 protein is CASSPSGQGETQYF. CDR3 DNA sequence: TGTGCCAGCAGCCCCTCGGGCCAGGGTGAGACCCAGTACTTC. V is TRBV7-9 and J is TRBJ2-5; the D gene is possibly TRBD1 (5 bases). Trimming removed 5 bases from V and 5 bases from J, with 15 bases in between. The germline CDR1 and CDR2 sequences are SEHNR and FQNEAQ (reference sequence). The CDR3 sequence is 14 residues long.